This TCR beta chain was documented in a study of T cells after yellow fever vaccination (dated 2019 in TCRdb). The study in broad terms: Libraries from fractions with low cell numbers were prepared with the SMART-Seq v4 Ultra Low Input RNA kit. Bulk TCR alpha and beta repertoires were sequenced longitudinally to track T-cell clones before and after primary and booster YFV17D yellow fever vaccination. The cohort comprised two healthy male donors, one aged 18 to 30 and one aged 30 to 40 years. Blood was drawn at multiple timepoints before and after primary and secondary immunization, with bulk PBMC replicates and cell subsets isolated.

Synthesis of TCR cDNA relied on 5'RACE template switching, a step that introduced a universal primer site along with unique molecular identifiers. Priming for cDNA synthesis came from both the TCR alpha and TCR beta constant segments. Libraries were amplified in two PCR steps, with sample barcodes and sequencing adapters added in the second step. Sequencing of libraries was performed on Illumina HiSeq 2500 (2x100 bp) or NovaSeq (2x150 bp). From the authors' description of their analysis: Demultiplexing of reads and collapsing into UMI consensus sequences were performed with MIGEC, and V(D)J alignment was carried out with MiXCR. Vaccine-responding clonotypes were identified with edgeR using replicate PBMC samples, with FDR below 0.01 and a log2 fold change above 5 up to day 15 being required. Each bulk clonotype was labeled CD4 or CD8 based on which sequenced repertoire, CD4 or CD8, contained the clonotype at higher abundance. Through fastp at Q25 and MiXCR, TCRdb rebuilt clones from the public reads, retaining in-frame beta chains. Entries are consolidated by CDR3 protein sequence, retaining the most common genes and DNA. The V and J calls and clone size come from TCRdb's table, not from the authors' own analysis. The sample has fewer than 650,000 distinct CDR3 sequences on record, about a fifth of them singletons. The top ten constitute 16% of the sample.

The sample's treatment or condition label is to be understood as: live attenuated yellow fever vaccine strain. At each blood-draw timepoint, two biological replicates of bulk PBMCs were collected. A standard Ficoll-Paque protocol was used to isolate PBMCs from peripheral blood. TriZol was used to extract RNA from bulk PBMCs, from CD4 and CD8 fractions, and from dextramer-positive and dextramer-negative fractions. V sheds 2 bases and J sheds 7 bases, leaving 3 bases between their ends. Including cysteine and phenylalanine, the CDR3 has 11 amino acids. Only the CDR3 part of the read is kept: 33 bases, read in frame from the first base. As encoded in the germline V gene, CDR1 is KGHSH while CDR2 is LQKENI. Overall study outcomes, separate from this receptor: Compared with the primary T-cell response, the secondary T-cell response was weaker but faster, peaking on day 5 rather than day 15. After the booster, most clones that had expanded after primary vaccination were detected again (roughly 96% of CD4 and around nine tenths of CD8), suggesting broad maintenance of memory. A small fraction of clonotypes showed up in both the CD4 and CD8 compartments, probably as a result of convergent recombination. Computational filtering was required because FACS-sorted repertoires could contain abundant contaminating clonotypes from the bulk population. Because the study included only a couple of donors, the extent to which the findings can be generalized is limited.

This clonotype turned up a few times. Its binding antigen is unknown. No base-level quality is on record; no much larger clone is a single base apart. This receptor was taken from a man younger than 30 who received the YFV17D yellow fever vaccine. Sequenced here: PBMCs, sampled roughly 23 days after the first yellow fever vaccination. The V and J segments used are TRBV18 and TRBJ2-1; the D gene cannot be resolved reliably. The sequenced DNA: TGTGCCAGCTCACCAGAGAATGAGCAGTTCTTC. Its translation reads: CASSPENEQFF.